This is a list of T cell receptor beta chains from one sample in a study of human T cells and chemical hapten exposure. MiXCR was run by TCRdb on the RACE reads, yielding one entry per CDR3 protein. The table has around 100,000 distinct CDR3 sequences, approximately 10% seen once. Sequencing was performed on whole blood, taken in connection with sensitization to the hapten diphenylcyclopropenone (DPC). Every receptor here comes from a middle-aged woman with alopecia areata. Some clones in this sample may be carry-over from other donors' samples. The CDR3 runs from the conserved cysteine through the conserved F or W. D genes are given only for firm matches. Clone size is shown for a subset of rows, as once, few, many or a class of expanded clone.

DNA	CDR3	V	J	D	size
TGTGCCAGCAGTCCCGGGAGGCGGGAAGAGACCCAGTACTTC	CASSPGRREETQYF	TRBV12-3/TRBV12-4	TRBJ2-5	TRBD2	many
TGTGCCAGCAGCCCTTGGGGCGGCGCCACAGATACGCAGTATTTT	CASSPWGGATDTQYF	TRBV7-2	TRBJ2-3	NA	NA
TGTGCCAGCAGCTCGTGGCTAGCGGGGGGAGAATCTGAGCAGTTCTTC	CASSSWLAGGESEQFF	TRBV7-9	TRBJ2-1	TRBD2	few
TGCAGTGCGAGACGGACCACGATCGTATTAGCCAAAAACATTCAGTACTTC	CSARRTTIVLAKNIQYF	TRBV20-1	TRBJ2-4	NA	few
TGTGCCAGCAGTTACTCAAGCGGCCACTTCTCTACCACAACTAATGAAAAACTGTTTTTT	CASSYSSGHFSTTTNEKLFF	TRBV6-5	TRBJ1-4	NA	few
TGCGCCAGCGCTAGCGGGAGGTCCTACAATGAGCAGTTCTTC	CASASGRSYNEQFF	TRBV10-2	TRBJ2-1	TRBD2	few
TGCAGTGCTGCGGGAAACTATGGCTACACCTTC	CSAAGNYGYTF	TRBV20-1	TRBJ1-2	NA	NA
TGCAGTGCTAGAGGGCGGGGAGATACGCAGTATTTT	CSARGRGDTQYF	TRBV20-1	TRBJ2-3	NA	many
TGTGCCAGCAGCGTGCACTCTGGGGCCAACGTCCTGACTTTC	CASSVHSGANVLTF	TRBV11-2	TRBJ2-6	NA	few
TGTGCCAGCAGCCCTTCCGGTTTATTGGAGACTTTCTTT	CASSPSGLLETFF	TRBV11-2	TRBJ1-1	NA	many
TGCGCCAGCAGCTTGGAGGTTCGGCTCGGGGAGCTGTTTTTT	CASSLEVRLGELFF	TRBV5-1	TRBJ2-2	NA	NA
TGCAGTGCTAGAGATCCTGGGGTCTTCTACGAGCAGTACTTC	CSARDPGVFYEQYF	TRBV20-1	TRBJ2-7	NA	many
TGTGCCAGCAGACCTAACCGCGGGACTATTAATTCACCCCTCCACTTT	CASRPNRGTINSPLHF	TRBV6-6	TRBJ1-6	NA	few
TGCAGTGCTAGAGCAGGGCCTAACTATGGCTACACCTTC	CSARAGPNYGYTF	TRBV20-1	TRBJ1-2	NA	many
TGTGCCATCAGTGATGAGGGGGCCAAAAACATTCAGTACTTC	CAISDEGAKNIQYF	TRBV10-3	TRBJ2-4	NA	few
TGCAGTGCTAGAGATCTGTCGGGGGGCGCCGGGGCAGATACGCAGTATTTT	CSARDLSGGAGADTQYF	TRBV20-1	TRBJ2-3	NA	many
TGTGCCAGCAGCCCGCCGGGACTAGCGTTCCGGCAGTTCTTC	CASSPPGLAFRQFF	TRBV7-2	TRBJ2-1	TRBD2	few
TGTGCCAGCAGCCAGAGGAGCGGGGAGGTAGAGACCCAGTACTTC	CASSQRSGEVETQYF	TRBV4-2	TRBJ2-5	TRBD2	NA
TGCGCCAGCAGCGAAATTCAGGGCACTGAAGCTTTCTTT	CASSEIQGTEAFF	TRBV10-2	TRBJ1-1	NA	many
TGTGCTAGCAGCCTGGAGCGGGGGGGCCAAGGGACCCAGTACTTC	CASSLERGGQGTQYF	TRBV7-7	TRBJ2-5	TRBD2	many
TGTGCCAGCAGTTTGGCAGGCCGTGCCGGGGCCAAAAACATTCAGTACTTC	CASSLAGRAGAKNIQYF	TRBV28	TRBJ2-4	NA	few
TGTGCCAGCAGACTGGACCCCCCCTCCTACGAGCAGTACTTC	CASRLDPPSYEQYF	TRBV7-9	TRBJ2-7	NA	few
TGCAGTGCTAGAGACCCGGGACAGGGGCCCAACGAGCAGTACTTC	CSARDPGQGPNEQYF	TRBV20-1	TRBJ2-7	TRBD1	many
TGTGCCAGCAGGGAAGGGGCGGGTGGAACCTACGAGCAGTACTTC	CASREGAGGTYEQYF	TRBV7-2	TRBJ2-7	NA	many
TGTGCCAGCAGTTCCCAGATGGCGGAGACCCAGTACTTC	CASSSQMAETQYF	TRBV12-3/TRBV12-4	TRBJ2-5	NA	NA
TGTGCCAGCAGCTTGGCGGCCAGGCACTCTGGAAACACCATATATTTT	CASSLAARHSGNTIYF	TRBV5-6	TRBJ1-3	NA	few
TGCAGCGTTGAGGGGGGCGCGGGAAAGACTGAAGCTTTCTTT	CSVEGGAGKTEAFF	TRBV29-1	TRBJ1-1	NA	few
TGCAGTGCTACACCAGGACAGGGCTTAGAGACCCAGTACTTC	CSATPGQGLETQYF	TRBV20-1	TRBJ2-5	TRBD1	few
TGCAGCGTTAGTTCGACAGGGTACGAGACCCAGTACTTC	CSVSSTGYETQYF	TRBV29-1	TRBJ2-5	TRBD1	many
TGTGCCAGCTCACCACCGGGCAGGGGATACGAGCAGTACTTC	CASSPPGRGYEQYF	TRBV18	TRBJ2-7	NA	many
TGCAGCGTTGGGGCGTCCCTGGCGGTTGGCTACACCTTC	CSVGASLAVGYTF	TRBV29-1	TRBJ1-2	NA	few
TGTGCCAGCACACTTGGATCTTCACCCCTCCACTTT	CASTLGSSPLHF	TRBV7-9	TRBJ1-6	NA	many
TGTGCCAGCAGCTTTGCGCCAATCAGGGGGACGAACACCGGGGAGCTGTTTTTT	CASSFAPIRGTNTGELFF	TRBV14	TRBJ2-2	TRBD1	many
TGTGCCAGCAGCTTAGGCGCCGGGAGGGAGACCCAGTACTTC	CASSLGAGRETQYF	TRBV5-6	TRBJ2-5	TRBD2	NA
TGCGCCAGCAGCCAAGATCTGGCGGGGGGGCTGGGCACAGATACGCAGTATTTT	CASSQDLAGGLGTDTQYF	TRBV4-3	TRBJ2-3	TRBD2	few
TGTGCCAGCAGCGATCCACGGGACGGCGGTGAAAAACTGTTTTTT	CASSDPRDGGEKLFF	TRBV7-2	TRBJ1-4	NA	NA
TGCAGTGCTAGTGGCCCCCTTACGGATCAGCCCCAGCATTTT	CSASGPLTDQPQHF	TRBV20-1	TRBJ1-5	NA	NA
TGTGCCAGCAGTTCGCTGCGGGGCTACACCTTC	CASSSLRGYTF	TRBV28	TRBJ1-2	NA	NA